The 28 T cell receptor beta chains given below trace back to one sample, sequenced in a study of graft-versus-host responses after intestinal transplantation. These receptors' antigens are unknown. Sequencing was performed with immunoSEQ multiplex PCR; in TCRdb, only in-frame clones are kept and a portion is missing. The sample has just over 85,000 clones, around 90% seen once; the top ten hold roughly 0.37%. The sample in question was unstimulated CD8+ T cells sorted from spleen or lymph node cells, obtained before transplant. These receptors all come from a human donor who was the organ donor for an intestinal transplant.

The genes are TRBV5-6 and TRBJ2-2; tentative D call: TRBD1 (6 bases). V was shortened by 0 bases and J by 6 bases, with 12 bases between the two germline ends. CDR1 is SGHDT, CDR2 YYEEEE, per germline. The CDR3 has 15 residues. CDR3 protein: CASSLASPGAGELFF. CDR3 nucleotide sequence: TGTGCCAGCAGCTTGGCGTCCCCAGGGGCCGGGGAGCTGTTTTTT.

The CDR3: CASSEGTSGLTDTQYF. The CDR3 DNA is TGTGCCAGCAGCGAAGGGACTAGCGGGCTCACAGATACGCAGTATTTT. The chain links TRBV7-2 to TRBJ2-3, with TRBD2 matching 12 bases. The CDR3 contains 16 residues. V lost 5 bases, J lost 2 bases, and 5 bases stayed unmatched. Germline assignment: CDR1 SGHTA and CDR2 FQGNSA.

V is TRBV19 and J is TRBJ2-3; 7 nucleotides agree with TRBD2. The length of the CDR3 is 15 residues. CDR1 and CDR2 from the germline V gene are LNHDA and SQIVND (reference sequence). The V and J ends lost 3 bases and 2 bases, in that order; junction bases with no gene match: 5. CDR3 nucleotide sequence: TGTGCCAGTAGTATGGGGACTACCGACACAGATACGCAGTATTTT. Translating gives CASSMGTTDTDTQYF. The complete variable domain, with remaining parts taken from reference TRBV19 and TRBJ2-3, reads DGGITQSPKYLFRKEGQNVTLSCEQNLNHDAMYWYRQDPGQGLRLIYYSQIVNDFQKGDIAEGYSVSREKKESFPLTVTSAQKNPTAFYLCASSMGTTDTDTQYFGPGTRLTVL.

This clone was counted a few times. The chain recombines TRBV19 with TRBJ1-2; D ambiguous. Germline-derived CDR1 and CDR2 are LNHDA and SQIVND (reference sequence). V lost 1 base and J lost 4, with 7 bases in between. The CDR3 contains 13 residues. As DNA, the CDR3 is TGTGCCAGTAGTATAGGGCCTTTCTATGGCTACACCTTC. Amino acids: CASSIGPFYGYTF.

CDR3 DNA: TGTGCCAGCAGCCAAACGGGGGGGTACACCGGGGAGCTGTTTTTT. Residues: CASSQTGGYTGELFF. V is TRBV4-2 and J is TRBJ2-2, with 8 bases lining up with TRBD2. Trimming took 2 bases from V and 3 from J; bases not matched to a gene: 2. The CDR3 has 15 residues. Germline assignment: CDR1 LGHNA and CDR2 YNFKEQ.

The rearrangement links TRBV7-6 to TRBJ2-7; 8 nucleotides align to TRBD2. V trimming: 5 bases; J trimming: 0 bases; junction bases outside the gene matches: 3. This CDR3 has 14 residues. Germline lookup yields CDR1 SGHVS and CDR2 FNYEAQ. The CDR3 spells CASSLRGGSYEQYF. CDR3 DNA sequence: TGTGCCAGCAGCCTACGGGGGGGCTCCTACGAGCAGTACTTC. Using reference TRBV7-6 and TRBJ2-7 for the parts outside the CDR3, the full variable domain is GAGVSQSPRYKVTKRGQDVALRCDPISGHVSLYWYRQALGQGPEFLTYFNYEAQQDKSGLPNDRFSAERPEGSISTLTIQRTEQRDSAMYRCASSLRGGSYEQYFGPGTRLTVT.

The CDR3 region has the DNA TGCGCCAGCAGCCACGAGGTGCGTGGGGCCGGATCCTACGAGCAGTACTTC. Its translation is CASSHEVRGAGSYEQYF. The chain has TRBV4-3 and TRBJ2-7, with D perhaps matching TRBD1 (5 bases). The CDR3 runs 17 residues. In germline, CDR1 is LGHNA, CDR2 YSLEER. Trimming removed 3 bases from V and 1 base from J, with 19 bases in between.

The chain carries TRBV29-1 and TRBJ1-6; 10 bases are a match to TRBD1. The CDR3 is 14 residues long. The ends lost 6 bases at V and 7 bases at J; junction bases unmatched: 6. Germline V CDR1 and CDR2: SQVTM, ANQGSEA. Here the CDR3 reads CSVQTGGSNSPLHF. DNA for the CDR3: TGCAGCGTGCAGACAGGGGGCTCGAATTCACCCCTCCACTTT.

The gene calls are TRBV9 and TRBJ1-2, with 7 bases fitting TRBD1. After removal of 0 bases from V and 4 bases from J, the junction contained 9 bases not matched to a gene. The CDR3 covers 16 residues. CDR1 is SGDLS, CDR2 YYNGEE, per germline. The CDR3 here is CASSVARDSSFYGYTF. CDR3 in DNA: TGTGCCAGCAGCGTAGCGAGGGACAGCTCTTTCTATGGCTACACCTTC.

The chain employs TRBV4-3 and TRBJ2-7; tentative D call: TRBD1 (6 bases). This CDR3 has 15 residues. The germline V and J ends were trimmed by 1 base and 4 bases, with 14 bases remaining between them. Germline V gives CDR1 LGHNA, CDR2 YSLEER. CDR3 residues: CASSQVRTAEYEQYF. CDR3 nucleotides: TGCGCCAGCAGCCAAGTGAGGACAGCGGAGTACGAGCAGTACTTC.

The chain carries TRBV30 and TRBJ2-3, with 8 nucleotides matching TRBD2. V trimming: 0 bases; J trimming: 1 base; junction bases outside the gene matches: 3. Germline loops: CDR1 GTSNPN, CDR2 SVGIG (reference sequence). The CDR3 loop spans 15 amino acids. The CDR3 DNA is TGTGCCTGGAGTGTACGAGCGGGGGGCACAGATACGCAGTATTTT. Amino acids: CAWSVRAGGTDTQYF.

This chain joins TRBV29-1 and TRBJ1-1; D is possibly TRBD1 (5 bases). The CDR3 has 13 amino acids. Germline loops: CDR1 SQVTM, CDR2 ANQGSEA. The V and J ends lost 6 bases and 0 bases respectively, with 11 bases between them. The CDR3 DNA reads TGCAGCGTAGCCGCAGGGTTGAACACTGAAGCTTTCTTT. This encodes CSVAAGLNTEAFF.

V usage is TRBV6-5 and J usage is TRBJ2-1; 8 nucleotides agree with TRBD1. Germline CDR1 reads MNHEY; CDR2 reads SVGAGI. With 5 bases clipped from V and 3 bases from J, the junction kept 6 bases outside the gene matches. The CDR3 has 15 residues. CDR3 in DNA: TGTGCCAGCAGTGCCGGACAGGGCGACTACAATGAGCAGTTCTTC. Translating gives CASSAGQGDYNEQFF.

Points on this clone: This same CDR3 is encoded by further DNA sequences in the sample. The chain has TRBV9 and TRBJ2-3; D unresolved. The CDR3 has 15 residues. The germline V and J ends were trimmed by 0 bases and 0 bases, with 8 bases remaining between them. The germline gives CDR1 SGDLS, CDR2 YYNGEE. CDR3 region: CASSVGGRSTDTQYF. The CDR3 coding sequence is TGTGCCAGCAGCGTAGGTGGGCGTAGCACAGATACGCAGTATTTT.

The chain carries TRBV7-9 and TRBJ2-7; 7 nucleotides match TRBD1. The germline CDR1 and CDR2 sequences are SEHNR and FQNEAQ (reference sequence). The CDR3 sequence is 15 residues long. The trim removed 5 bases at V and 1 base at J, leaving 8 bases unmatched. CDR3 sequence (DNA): TGTGCCAGCAGCCGCAGAGACAGGGTGTCCTACGAGCAGTACTTC. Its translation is CASSRRDRVSYEQYF.

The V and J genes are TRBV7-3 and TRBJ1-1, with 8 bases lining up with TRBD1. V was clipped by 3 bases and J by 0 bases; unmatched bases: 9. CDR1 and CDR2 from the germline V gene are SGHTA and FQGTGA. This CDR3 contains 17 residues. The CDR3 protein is CASSLSGGLALNTEAFF. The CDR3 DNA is TGTGCCAGCAGCTTGTCAGGGGGCTTGGCCTTGAACACTGAAGCTTTCTTT.

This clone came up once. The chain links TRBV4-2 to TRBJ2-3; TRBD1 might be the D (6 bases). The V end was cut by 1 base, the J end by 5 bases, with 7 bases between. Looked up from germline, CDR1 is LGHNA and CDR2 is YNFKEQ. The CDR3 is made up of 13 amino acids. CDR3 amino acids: CASSQGGQDTQYF. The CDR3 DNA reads TGTGCCAGCAGCCAAGGGGGGCAAGATACGCAGTATTTT.

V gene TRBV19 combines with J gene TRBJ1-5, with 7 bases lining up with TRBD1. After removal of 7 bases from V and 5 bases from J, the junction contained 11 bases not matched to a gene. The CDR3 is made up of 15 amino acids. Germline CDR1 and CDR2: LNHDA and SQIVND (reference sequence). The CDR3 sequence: CASMSPGQPYQPQHF. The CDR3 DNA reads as TGTGCCAGTATGAGCCCGGGACAGCCATATCAGCCCCAGCATTTT.

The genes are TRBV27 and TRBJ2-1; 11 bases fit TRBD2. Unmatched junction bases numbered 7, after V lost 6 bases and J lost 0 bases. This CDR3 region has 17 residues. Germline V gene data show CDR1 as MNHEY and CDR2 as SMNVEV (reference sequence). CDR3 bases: TGTGCCAGCAGACTAGCGGGAGATACGAGCTCCTACAATGAGCAGTTCTTC. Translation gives CASRLAGDTSSYNEQFF.

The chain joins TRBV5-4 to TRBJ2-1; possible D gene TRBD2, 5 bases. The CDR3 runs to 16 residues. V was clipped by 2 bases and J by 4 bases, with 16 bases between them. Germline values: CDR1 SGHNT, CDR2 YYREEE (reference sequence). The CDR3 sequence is CASSFFLAGPYNEQFF. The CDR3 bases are TGTGCCAGCAGCTTCTTTTTGGCGGGCCCTTACAATGAGCAGTTCTTC.

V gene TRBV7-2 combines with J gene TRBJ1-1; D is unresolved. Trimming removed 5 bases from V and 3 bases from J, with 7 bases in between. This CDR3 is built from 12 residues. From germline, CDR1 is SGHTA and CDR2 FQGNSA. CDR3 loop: CASSLAHTEAFF. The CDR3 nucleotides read TGTGCCAGCAGCCTGGCCCACACTGAAGCTTTCTTT.

CDR3 loop: CASSPPGATQKDTGELFF. The CDR3 bases are TGTGCCAGCAGCCCACCGGGAGCCACACAGAAGGACACCGGGGAGCTGTTTTTT. The V and J genes are TRBV5-4 and TRBJ2-2; possibly TRBD2 for D (6 bases). Germline CDR1 reads SGHNT; CDR2 reads YYREEE (reference sequence). Trimming removed 4 bases from V and 3 bases from J, with 22 bases in between. CDR3 length equals 18 residues. Full variable domain (remainder filled in from reference TRBV5-4 and TRBJ2-2): ETGVTQSPTHLIKTRGQQVTLRCSSQSGHNTVSWYQQALGQGPQFIFQYYREEENGRGNFPPRFSGLQFPNYSSELNVNALELDDSALYLCASSPPGATQKDTGELFFGEGSRLTVL.

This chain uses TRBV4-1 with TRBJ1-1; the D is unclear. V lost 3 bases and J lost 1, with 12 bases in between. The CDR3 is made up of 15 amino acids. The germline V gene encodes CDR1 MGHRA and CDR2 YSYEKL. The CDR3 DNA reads TGCGCCAGCAGCCACCCACCGGGGAGGAACACTGAAGCTTTCTTT. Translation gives CASSHPPGRNTEAFF.

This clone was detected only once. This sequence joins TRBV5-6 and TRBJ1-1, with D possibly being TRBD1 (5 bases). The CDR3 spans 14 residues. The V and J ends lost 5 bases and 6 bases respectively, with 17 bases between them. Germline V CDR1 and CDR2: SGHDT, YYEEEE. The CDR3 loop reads CASRNQGGWPEAFF. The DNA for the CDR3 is TGTGCCAGCAGAAATCAGGGAGGTTGGCCTGAAGCTTTCTTT.

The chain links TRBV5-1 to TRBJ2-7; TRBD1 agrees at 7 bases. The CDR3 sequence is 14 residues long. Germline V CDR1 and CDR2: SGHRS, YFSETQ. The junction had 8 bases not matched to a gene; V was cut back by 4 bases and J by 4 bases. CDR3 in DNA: TGCGCCAGCAGCACGGGACAGACAGATTACGAGCAGTACTTC. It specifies CASSTGQTDYEQYF.

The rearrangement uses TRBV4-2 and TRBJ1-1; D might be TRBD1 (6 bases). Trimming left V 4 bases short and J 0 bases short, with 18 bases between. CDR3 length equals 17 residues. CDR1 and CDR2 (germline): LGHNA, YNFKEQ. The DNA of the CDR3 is TGTGCCAGCAGCCCAGATGAGACAGGTAATATGAACACTGAAGCTTTCTTT. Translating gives CASSPDETGNMNTEAFF.

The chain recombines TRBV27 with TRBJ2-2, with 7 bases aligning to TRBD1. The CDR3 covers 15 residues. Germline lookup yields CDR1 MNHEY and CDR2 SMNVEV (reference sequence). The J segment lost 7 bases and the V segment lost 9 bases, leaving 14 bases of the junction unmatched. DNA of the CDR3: TGTGCCAGTTCAGGGGACAGTGACTATGTCGGGGAGCTGTTTTTT. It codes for CASSGDSDYVGELFF.

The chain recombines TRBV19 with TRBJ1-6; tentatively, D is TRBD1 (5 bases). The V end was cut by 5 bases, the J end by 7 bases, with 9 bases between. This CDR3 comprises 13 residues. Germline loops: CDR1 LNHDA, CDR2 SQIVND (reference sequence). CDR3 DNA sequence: TGTGCCAGTAGTCTCGGGGGGAATTCACCCCTCCACTTT. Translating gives CASSLGGNSPLHF.